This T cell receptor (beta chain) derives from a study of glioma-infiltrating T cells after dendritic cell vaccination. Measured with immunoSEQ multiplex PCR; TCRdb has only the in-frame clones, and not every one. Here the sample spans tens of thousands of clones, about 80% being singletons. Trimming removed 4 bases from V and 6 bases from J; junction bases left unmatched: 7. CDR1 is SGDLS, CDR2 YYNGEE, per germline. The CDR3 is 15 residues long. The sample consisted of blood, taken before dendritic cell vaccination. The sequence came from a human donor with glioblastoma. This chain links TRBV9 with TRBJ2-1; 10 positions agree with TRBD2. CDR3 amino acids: CASSPLAGDGNEQFF. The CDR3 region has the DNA TGTGCCAGCAGCCCCCTAGCGGGGGATGGCAATGAGCAGTTCTTC. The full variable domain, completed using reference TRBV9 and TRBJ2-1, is DSGVTQTPKHLITATGQRVTLRCSPRSGDLSVYWYQQSLDQGLQFLIQYYNGEERAKGNILERFSAQQFPDLHSELNLSSLELGDSALYFCASSPLAGDGNEQFFGPGTRLTVL.